Each of the 22 T cell receptor beta chains below was sequenced from the same sample in a study of regulatory T cells in long-lasting Graves disease. Time point given: newly diagnosed GD, antithyroid drugs for less than 3 months. PBMC RNA served as the TCR library source. Libraries of TCR beta came from iRepertoire HTBI primers plus Arm-PCR of CDR3 regions. TCRdb fed the multiplex PCR reads into MiXCR, producing one record per CDR3 protein. The repertoire holds roughly 380,000 distinct CDR3 sequences, roughly a sixth seen once, with about 27% in the top ten. These data were likewise used in another study, on T cells in Graves' hyperthyroidism and ophthalmopathy.

The sample in question was peripheral blood mononuclear cells (PBMCs), obtained at new diagnosis, from a patient treated with antithyroid drugs. The receptors stem from a man between 35 and 55 years old with Graves disease.

The CDR3 sequence: CASSFLGGAVNTGELFF. The CDR3 DNA follows: TGCGCCAGCAGCTTCCTTGGAGGGGCCGTGAACACCGGGGAGCTGTTTTTT. J is TRBJ2-2 and V is TRBV5-1, with a tentative D call TRBD2 (6 bases). V was pared by 2 bases and J by 1 base, with 15 bases between. The CDR3 consists of 17 residues. Germline loops: CDR1 SGHRS, CDR2 YFSETQ.

This chain joins TRBV15 and TRBJ1-5, with 7 nucleotides matching TRBD1. The V and J ends lost 1 base and 6 bases, in that order; junction bases with no gene match: 3. The germline V gene encodes CDR1 LNHNV and CDR2 YYDKDF (reference sequence). The CDR3 sequence is 14 residues long. The CDR3 region is CATSRGQGIQPQHF. CDR3 coding DNA: TGTGCCACCAGCAGAGGACAGGGAATTCAGCCCCAGCATTTT.

V gene TRBV6-2 or TRBV6-3 combines with J gene TRBJ1-5; 7 positions match TRBD1. The junction had 20 bases not matched to a gene; V was cut back by 2 bases and J by 7 bases. CDR1 is MNHEY, CDR2 SVGEGT, per germline. The CDR3 sequence is 19 residues long. The CDR3 region is CASSYQLTIQGSMEQPQHF. The CDR3 nucleotides are TGTGCCAGCAGTTACCAACTCACTATACAGGGGTCGATGGAACAGCCCCAGCATTTT.

This clonotype was detected only a few times. The chain employs TRBV18 and TRBJ1-4; 9 bases fit TRBD1. Germline assignment: CDR1 KGHSH and CDR2 LQKENI. The trim removed 3 bases at V and 4 bases at J, leaving 3 bases unmatched. This CDR3 region has 15 residues. CDR3 coding DNA: TGTGCCAGCTCACCCCGGACAGGGGTTAATGAAAAACTGTTTTTT. Translated: CASSPRTGVNEKLFF.

The sample holds a few counts of this clonotype. V and J are TRBV5-4 and TRBJ1-1; no firm D call. CDR1 is SGHNT, CDR2 YYREEE, per germline (reference sequence). This CDR3 has 13 amino acids. The ends were cut back, 4 bases at V and 3 bases at J, with 10 bases in the middle. CDR3 nucleotide sequence: TGTGCCAGCAGCACCGCGGGGTACACTGAAGCTTTCTTT. Residues: CASSTAGYTEAFF.

V and J are TRBV29-1 and TRBJ1-3; maybe TRBD1 (5 bases). Trimming stripped 2 bases from V and 0 bases from J, with 14 bases between. This CDR3 has 16 residues. Germline values: CDR1 SQVTM, CDR2 ANQGSEA. The CDR3 protein is CSVENRDGDSGNTIYF. The CDR3 coding sequence is TGCAGCGTTGAAAACCGGGACGGAGACTCTGGAAACACCATATATTTT.

This clonotype has ten or more counts. The J gene is TRBJ2-5, the V gene TRBV29-1, with unresolved D. Looked up from germline, CDR1 is SQVTM and CDR2 is ANQGSEA. Deletions cut 7 bases from V and 0 bases from J, with 9 bases between. The CDR3 has 12 residues. The CDR3 is CSAKDHQETQYF. CDR3 nucleotide sequence: TGCAGCGCAAAGGACCACCAAGAGACCCAGTACTTC.

This clonotype was detected ten times or more. The CDR3 loop is CASSHRSQGGNQPQHF. The CDR3, as DNA: TGTGCCAGCAGTCATCGTTCACAGGGTGGCAATCAGCCCCAGCATTTT. This chain connects TRBV7-2 to TRBJ1-5, with D possibly TRBD1 on 6 matching bases. The V and J ends lost 6 bases and 2 bases respectively, with 17 bases between them. The CDR3 loop spans 16 amino acids. Germline lookup yields CDR1 SGHTA and CDR2 FQGNSA. The full variable domain, in which reference TRBV7-2 and TRBJ1-5 provide the parts outside the CDR3, is GAGVSQSPSNKVTEKGKDVELRCDPISGHTALYWYRQSLGQGLEFLIYFQGNSAPDKSGLPSDRFSAERTGGSVSTLTIQRTQQEDSAVYLCASSHRSQGGNQPQHFGDGTRLSIL.

Many counts were recorded for this clonotype. V is TRBV27 and J is TRBJ2-1; TRBD1 might be the D (6 bases). V was cut by 6 bases and J by 6 bases, with 12 bases left in between. The CDR3 has 13 amino acids. The germline V gene has CDR1 MNHEY and CDR2 SMNVEV (reference sequence). In DNA, the CDR3 is TGTGCCAGCAGCACAGGGTGGGGCAATGAGCAGTTCTTC. Encoded protein: CASSTGWGNEQFF.

This clonotype came up many times. The rearrangement uses TRBV2 and TRBJ2-2; D is ambiguous. The V end was cut by 3 bases, the J end by 4 bases, with 12 bases between. Germline V lookup: CDR1 SNHLY, CDR2 FYNNEI. This CDR3 region has 15 residues. Written as DNA, the CDR3 is TGTGCCAGCAGTGATTTCCCTCAGGTCACCGGGGAGCTGTTTTTT. Translation: CASSDFPQVTGELFF.

This clonotype has a count of ten or more. The chain has TRBV12-3 or TRBV12-4 and TRBJ2-6; unclear D gene. Trimming cost V 3 bases and J 0 bases, with 3 bases left between them. The CDR3 spans 14 residues. CDR3 residues: CASSFGSGANVLTF. As DNA, the CDR3 is TGTGCCAGCAGTTTTGGCTCTGGGGCCAACGTCCTGACTTTC.

This clonotype was seen ten or more times. J is TRBJ2-7 and V is TRBV5-5; D unclear. Germline loops: CDR1 SGHKS, CDR2 YYEKEE (reference sequence). The CDR3 contains 14 residues. V was trimmed by 2 bases and J by 4 bases, leaving 13 bases between them. DNA of the CDR3: TGTGCCAGCAGCTTCAGGATGAACTTGTACGAGCAGTACTTC. It codes for CASSFRMNLYEQYF. The whole variable domain, remainder taken from reference TRBV5-5 and TRBJ2-7, is DAGVTQSPTHLIKTRGQQVTLRCSPISGHKSVSWYQQVLGQGPQFIFQYYEKEERGRGNFPDRFSARQFPNYSSELNVNALLLGDSALYLCASSFRMNLYEQYFGPGTRLTVT.

This clonotype was seen ten or more times. This chain uses TRBV7-3 with TRBJ2-7; possible D gene TRBD1, 6 bases. Germline lookup yields CDR1 SGHTA and CDR2 FQGTGA. This CDR3 is 14 amino acids long. V dropped 3 bases and J dropped 2 bases, with 11 bases sitting between them. The CDR3 loop reads CASSLSGDTYEQYF. CDR3 DNA sequence: TGTGCCAGCAGCTTGTCAGGGGATACCTACGAGCAGTACTTC.

This clonotype was seen ten or more times. This chain joins TRBV3-1 and TRBJ1-1; D remains ambiguous. CDR3 length: 14 residues. V shed 4 bases and J shed 5 bases, with 14 bases lying between them. CDR1 and CDR2 from the germline V gene are LGHDT and YNNKEL (reference sequence). The DNA for the CDR3 is TGTGCCAGCAGCCGCACGAAGGGAGGGACTGAAGCTTTCTTT. This encodes CASSRTKGGTEAFF.

This clonotype was seen repeatedly, ten times or more. J is TRBJ2-1 and V is TRBV29-1; a possible D gene is TRBD2 (5 bases). V was pared by 6 bases and J by 7 bases, with 10 bases between. CDR1 is SQVTM and CDR2 is ANQGSEA in the germline V gene. The CDR3 runs to 11 residues. The CDR3 nucleotides are TGCAGCGTCCTCCCGGGAAATGAGCAGTTCTTC. This translates into CSVLPGNEQFF.

The J gene is TRBJ1-6, the V gene TRBV2; D remains ambiguous. Trimming pared 3 bases from V and 13 bases from J, leaving 7 bases between. Germline V gives CDR1 SNHLY, CDR2 FYNNEI. The CDR3 has 11 amino acids. Here the CDR3 reads CASSDEFPLHF. In DNA, the CDR3 is TGTGCCAGCAGTGATGAATTTCCCCTCCACTTT.

This clonotype was found many times. V is TRBV4-3 and J is TRBJ2-7, with 10 bases lining up with TRBD1. V gave up 1 base and J gave up 6 bases; unmatched junction bases: 3. Germline V gene sequence: CDR1 LGHNA, CDR2 YSLEER. The CDR3 contains 14 residues. The CDR3 sequence: CASSQVGTGAEQYF. CDR3 coding DNA: TGCGCCAGCAGCCAAGTTGGGACAGGGGCCGAGCAGTACTTC.

The rearrangement uses TRBV27 and TRBJ2-7; possibly TRBD2 for D (7 bases). This CDR3 contains 15 residues. V was shortened by 6 bases and J by 3 bases, with 18 bases between the two germline ends. Germline V CDR1 and CDR2: MNHEY, SMNVEV (reference sequence). CDR3 nucleotide sequence: TGTGCCAGCAGCCCCTTGGGGGAGGGGGTCTACGAGCAGTACTTC. Encoded protein: CASSPLGEGVYEQYF.

The V and J genes are TRBV18 and TRBJ1-1; weak D call: TRBD1 (5 bases). The germline V gene has CDR1 KGHSH and CDR2 LQKENI. V was cut by 6 bases and J by 0 bases, with 8 bases left in between. The CDR3 has 13 residues. CDR3 region: CASSGDLNTEAFF. The CDR3 DNA reads as TGTGCCAGCTCGGGGGACCTGAACACTGAAGCTTTCTTT.

This chain links TRBV28 with TRBJ2-7; D might be TRBD2 (5 bases). Per the germline V gene, CDR1 is MDHEN and CDR2 is SYDVKM. The length of the CDR3 is 14 residues. Between the trimmed V and J ends, which lost 6 bases and 2 bases, there was a span of 14 bases. CDR3 in amino acids: CASSLRLPPYEQYF. The CDR3 DNA follows: TGTGCCAGCAGCCTCCGACTACCCCCCTACGAGCAGTACTTC.

This clonotype was found a few times. The chain combines TRBV24-1 with TRBJ2-2; 16 bases line up with TRBD2. CDR3 length: 16 amino acids. Germline values: CDR1 KGHDR, CDR2 SFDVKD. Trimming removed 10 bases from V and 3 bases from J; junction bases left unmatched: 4. The CDR3 here is CATGLAGGQDTGELFF. As DNA, the CDR3 is TGTGCCACGGGACTAGCGGGGGGGCAGGACACCGGGGAGCTGTTTTTT.

This chain connects TRBV28 to TRBJ2-3; maybe TRBD1 (5 bases). This CDR3 is 15 amino acids long. Germline lookup yields CDR1 MDHEN and CDR2 SYDVKM. V was pared by 7 bases and J by 3 bases, with 17 bases between. The CDR3 here is CASIYAGIQTDTQYF. CDR3 DNA: TGTGCCAGCATCTATGCAGGGATTCAGACAGATACGCAGTATTTT.